Below, 27 T cell receptor beta chains from the same sample are listed, as sequenced in a study of beta chain features in type 1 diabetes. These receptors lack a known antigen. The authors reverse transcribed all of the isolated RNA, so sequencing captured expressed TCRB transcripts. Repertoires were generated with immunoSEQ multiplex PCR, while TCRdb's copy carries only in-frame clones and drops some. The table lists under 300,000 clones, around 21% of them singletons. Study-wide results and caveats: Moderately but significantly shorter TCRB CDR3s were found in Type 1 diabetes patients in all four CD4+ subsets.

Sequencing used naive CD4+ T cells from blood. The source of these receptors is a woman between 40 and 50 years old with type 1 diabetes.

The DNA of the CDR3 is TGCAGCGTCCACAGGGGGGACACCGGGGAGCTGTTTTTT. Translating it yields CSVHRGDTGELFF. The genes are TRBV29-1 and TRBJ2-2, with 8 bases aligning to TRBD1. Germline V gene lookup returns CDR1 SQVTM and CDR2 ANQGSEA. With 6 bases clipped from V and 3 bases from J, the junction kept 3 bases outside the gene matches. The CDR3 runs to 13 residues.

This clone appeared a few times. This rearrangement joins TRBV4-3 to TRBJ2-3; perhaps TRBD2 as D (5 bases). V was pared by 2 bases and J by 2 bases, with 23 bases between. Per germline, CDR1 LGHNA and CDR2 YSLEER. This CDR3 has 19 residues. The CDR3 sequence is CASSQLRNSGFGYTDTQYF. DNA for the CDR3: TGCGCCAGCAGCCAACTAAGAAATTCGGGGTTCGGCTACACAGATACGCAGTATTTT.

The chain links TRBV10-3 to TRBJ2-5; the match to TRBD1 covers 8 bases. Germline V gene sequence: CDR1 ENHRY, CDR2 SYGVKD. V trimming: 5 bases; J trimming: 3 bases; junction bases outside the gene matches: 5. The CDR3 covers 14 residues. CDR3 DNA sequence: TGTGCCATCAGTACCGACAGGGGAAAAGAGACCCAGTACTTC. It yields the protein CAISTDRGKETQYF.

This clone was seen more than once but under ten times. This rearrangement joins TRBV10-3 to TRBJ1-1; possibly TRBD1 for D (5 bases). The CDR3 consists of 15 residues. The V end was cut by 6 bases, the J end by 4 bases, with 18 bases between. The germline V gene encodes CDR1 ENHRY and CDR2 SYGVKD. CDR3 bases: TGTGCCATCAGCCTAGACAGTATCCGAAGCACTGAAGCTTTCTTT. This translates into CAISLDSIRSTEAFF.

V and J are TRBV7-9 and TRBJ2-6, with a possible D match to TRBD1 (6 bases). This CDR3 is 14 amino acids long. Germline CDR1 is SEHNR and CDR2 is FQNEAQ (reference sequence). V was clipped by 6 bases and J by 4 bases, with 10 bases between them. The CDR3: CASSTGTGANVLTF. The CDR3 DNA reads TGTGCCAGCAGTACAGGGACCGGGGCCAACGTCCTGACTTTC.

The rearrangement uses TRBV18 and TRBJ2-2, with D perhaps matching TRBD1 (6 bases). The germline CDR1 and CDR2 sequences are KGHSH and LQKENI. The V gene lost 5 bases and the J gene lost 6 bases, with 16 bases spanning the gap. The CDR3 has 15 residues. The CDR3: CASSTTRGKAGELFF. CDR3 sequence (DNA): TGTGCCAGCTCAACTACCAGGGGAAAGGCCGGGGAGCTGTTTTTT.

This clone was seen more than once but under ten times. The CDR3 nucleotides read TGCAGCGTCCGGGAGCACACTGAAGCTTTCTTT. This sequence encodes CSVREHTEAFF. The chain uses TRBV29-1 and TRBJ1-1, with D hard to call. CDR1 and CDR2 (germline): SQVTM, ANQGSEA. Between the trimmed V and J ends, which lost 6 bases and 3 bases, there was a span of 8 bases. The CDR3 is made up of 11 amino acids.

The CDR3 sequence: CASSYPSANEQFF. The CDR3 coding sequence is TGTGCCAGCAGTTACCCATCAGCGAATGAGCAGTTCTTC. The chain has TRBV6-5 and TRBJ2-1; D is uncertain. This CDR3 has 13 amino acids. V was shortened by 2 bases and J by 7 bases, with 9 bases between the two germline ends. CDR1 and CDR2 from the germline V gene are MNHEY and SVGAGI.

The rearrangement uses TRBV29-1 and TRBJ1-2; weak D call: TRBD1 (5 bases). The CDR3 runs to 15 residues. V lost 5 bases to trimming and J lost 4 bases, with 20 bases between them. Germline assignment: CDR1 SQVTM and CDR2 ANQGSEA. Here the CDR3 DNA reads TGCAGCGTTCCAAGGCAGGGCCTTAGTAGCTATGGCTACACCTTC. This encodes CSVPRQGLSSYGYTF.

Written as DNA, the CDR3 is TGTGCCAGCAGCCCGGGACAGACTCCGTACAATGAGCAGTTCTTC. Residues: CASSPGQTPYNEQFF. The chain links TRBV7-2 to TRBJ2-1; 7 nucleotides match TRBD1. The CDR3 spans 15 residues. CDR1 is SGHTA and CDR2 is FQGNSA in the germline V gene. J was trimmed by 4 bases and V by 5 bases; bases with no gene match: 8.

The chain recombines TRBV7-9 with TRBJ2-1; perhaps TRBD1 as D (5 bases). Trimming removed 3 bases at V and 8 bases at J, with 14 bases between. The CDR3 sequence is 14 residues long. Germline CDR1 SEHNR, CDR2 FQNEAQ (reference sequence). The CDR3 DNA is TGTGCCAGCAGCTTTCGTGAAGGGGTGGATGAGCAGTTCTTC. This sequence encodes CASSFREGVDEQFF.

This clone was recorded a few times. The sample has other DNA sequences that encode this CDR3 too. CDR3 sequence (DNA): TGCGCCAGCAGCTCCCTAGCGGGATCCTACAATGAGCAGTTCTTC. This translates into CASSSLAGSYNEQFF. The chain is built from TRBV5-1 and TRBJ2-1; 9 nucleotides align to TRBD2. V shed 3 bases and J 1 base; nucleotides not matched to a gene: 2. This CDR3 has 15 residues. Germline-derived CDR1 and CDR2 are SGHRS and YFSETQ.

The chain carries TRBV9 and TRBJ1-2; 7 positions match TRBD1. Germline CDR1 reads SGDLS; CDR2 reads YYNGEE. This CDR3 contains 14 residues. V was pared by 2 bases and J by 4 bases, with 5 bases of the junction left unmatched. The CDR3 is CASSVSGQTYGYTF. In DNA, the CDR3 is TGTGCCAGCAGCGTCTCGGGACAGACCTATGGCTACACCTTC.

The V gene is TRBV7-9, the J gene TRBJ1-1; no reliable D call. Germline values: CDR1 SEHNR, CDR2 FQNEAQ (reference sequence). V dropped 2 bases and J dropped 3 bases, with 10 bases sitting between them. CDR3 length equals 14 residues. CDR3 sequence reads: CASSLPGLDTEAFF. The CDR3 nucleotides read TGTGCCAGCAGCTTACCGGGGTTGGACACTGAAGCTTTCTTT.

The V and J genes are TRBV28 and TRBJ2-7; the D is unclear. Trimming shortened V by 4 bases and J by 0 bases, and 4 bases separated the two germline ends. The germline CDR1 and CDR2 sequences are MDHEN and SYDVKM. The CDR3 has 12 amino acids. The CDR3 spells CASSSYSYEQYF. The DNA for the CDR3 is TGTGCCAGCAGTTCTTACTCCTACGAGCAGTACTTC. The full variable domain, in which reference TRBV28 and TRBJ2-7 provide the parts outside the CDR3, is DVKVTQSSRYLVKRTGEKVFLECVQDMDHENMFWYRQDPGLGLRLIYFSYDVKMKEKGDIPEGYSVSREKKERFSLILESASTNQTSMYLCASSSYSYEQYFGPGTRLTVT.

The V gene is TRBV25-1, the J gene TRBJ1-2, with 8 nucleotides matching TRBD1. CDR3 length: 14 residues. Germline V lookup: CDR1 MGHDK, CDR2 SYGVNS. V lost 6 bases and J lost 8; bases outside the gene matches: 11. CDR3 in DNA: TGTGCCAGCAGCCCCTATGGACAGGGAGGCGGCTACACCTTC. It specifies CASSPYGQGGGYTF.

This clone was detected once. The gene calls are TRBV5-1 and TRBJ2-5; 8 bases match TRBD2. The germline gives CDR1 SGHRS, CDR2 YFSETQ. The CDR3 is made up of 16 amino acids. Trimming cost V 1 base and J 2 bases; bases outside gene matches: 7. CDR3 sequence reads: CASSLSPAGAQETQYF. The CDR3, as DNA: TGCGCCAGCAGCTTGAGCCCAGCGGGGGCACAAGAGACCCAGTACTTC. Combining the CDR3 with reference TRBV5-1 and TRBJ2-5 gives the whole variable domain KAGVTQTPRYLIKTRGQQVTLSCSPISGHRSVSWYQQTPGQGLQFLFEYFSETQRNKGNFPGRFSGRQFSNSRSEMNVSTLELGDSALYLCASSLSPAGAQETQYFGPGTRLLVL.

The chain couples TRBV5-1 to TRBJ2-3, with a tentative D call TRBD2 (6 bases). This CDR3 has 15 amino acids. The germline V gene has CDR1 SGHRS and CDR2 YFSETQ. The V gene lost 2 bases and the J gene lost 3 bases, with 13 bases spanning the gap. This CDR3 reads CASSFTGAGTDTQYF. The CDR3 nucleotides read TGCGCCAGCAGCTTTACGGGAGCAGGGACAGATACGCAGTATTTT.

This clone was picked up a small number of times. The J gene is TRBJ2-7, the V gene TRBV7-9; possible D gene TRBD2, 6 bases. There are 14 residues in the CDR3. Germline V gene sequence: CDR1 SEHNR, CDR2 FQNEAQ (reference sequence). V lost 1 base to trimming and J lost 5 bases, with 12 bases between them. The CDR3 coding sequence is TGTGCCAGCAGCTTAGACGGGGACTGGGACGAGCAGTACTTC. As protein: CASSLDGDWDEQYF.

This clone showed up just a few times. V and J are TRBV29-1 and TRBJ1-1; D is undetermined. The CDR3 runs to 13 residues. The V gene's germline CDR1 is SQVTM and CDR2 ANQGSEA. V was shortened by 3 bases and J by 1 base, with 9 bases between the two germline ends. The CDR3 bases are TGCAGCGTTGAGGGAGCCCAGAACACTGAAGCTTTCTTT. Protein sequence: CSVEGAQNTEAFF.

The rearrangement uses TRBV4-3 and TRBJ2-1; possible D gene TRBD2, 6 bases. V was shortened by 0 bases and J by 0 bases, with 9 bases between the two germline ends. Germline V gene data show CDR1 as LGHNA and CDR2 as YSLEER. The CDR3 spans 16 residues. CDR3 coding DNA: TGCGCCAGCAGCCAAGACCGGGGGAGCTCCTACAATGAGCAGTTCTTC. Protein product: CASSQDRGSSYNEQFF.

This chain links TRBV23-1 with TRBJ1-1; TRBD1 aligns across 7 bases. TRBV23-1 falls under the ORF class, with uncertain function. CDR3 length equals 15 residues. V was clipped by 2 bases and J by 4 bases; unmatched bases: 7. The CDR3 region is CASSQPLSGGTEAFF. CDR3 DNA sequence: TGCGCCAGCAGTCAACCCCTTTCAGGGGGCACTGAAGCTTTCTTT.

V gene TRBV29-1 combines with J gene TRBJ2-1; the D gene is possibly TRBD1 (6 bases). V lost 7 bases to trimming and J lost 2 bases, with 12 bases between them. The CDR3 runs to 13 residues. The germline gives CDR1 SQVTM, CDR2 ANQGSEA. The CDR3 here is CSGTRTAYNEQFF. Written as DNA, the CDR3 is TGCAGCGGTACCCGGACAGCCTACAATGAGCAGTTCTTC.

This clone was seen only a few times. The J gene is TRBJ1-5, the V gene TRBV4-1; TRBD1 matches 11 bases. Unmatched junction bases numbered 2, after V lost 1 base and J lost 6 bases. This CDR3 region has 15 residues. Germline CDR1 and CDR2: MGHRA and YSYEKL. The CDR3, as DNA: TGCGCCAGCAGCCAAGCCGGACAGGGGGCTCAGCCCCAGCATTTT. Translated, it gives CASSQAGQGAQPQHF.

The chain uses TRBV13 and TRBJ2-1; D is unresolved. The V gene's germline CDR1 is PRHDT and CDR2 FYEKMQ (reference sequence). The CDR3 runs 12 residues. Trimming pared 5 bases from V and 9 bases from J, leaving 11 bases between. The CDR3: CASSARPGEQFF. CDR3 nucleotide sequence: TGTGCCAGCAGCGCAAGACCGGGTGAGCAGTTCTTC.

Only a few counts were recorded for this clone. The chain links TRBV7-9 to TRBJ1-5, with D maybe TRBD1 (5 bases). Trimming pared 11 bases from V and 3 bases from J, leaving 14 bases between. Germline V gives CDR1 SEHNR, CDR2 FQNEAQ (reference sequence). The CDR3 is made up of 13 amino acids. The CDR3 loop is CAGAGQDNQPQHF. The CDR3 bases are TGTGCCGGGGCGGGGCAGGACAATCAGCCCCAGCATTTT. The entire variable domain, with the rest obtained from reference TRBV7-9 and TRBJ1-5, is as follows: DTGVSQNPRHKITKRGQNVTFRCDPISEHNRLYWYRQTLGQGPEFLTYFQNEAQLEKSRLLSDRFSAERPKGSFSTLEIQRTEQGDSAMYLCAGAGQDNQPQHFGDGTRLSIL.

In DNA, the CDR3 is TGTGCCAGCAGTCCCACAGGGGGCTTGAAGACCCAGTACTTC. It codes for CASSPTGGLKTQYF. This chain connects TRBV28 to TRBJ2-5, with TRBD1 matching over 9 bases. Germline CDR1 is MDHEN and CDR2 is SYDVKM. The ends lost 5 bases at V and 6 bases at J; junction bases unmatched: 7. The CDR3 runs 14 residues.